Described below is a single TCR beta chain sequence and its context. Its antigen is unidentified. Other DNA sequences of this sample code for an identical CDR3. The sample originates from a study of shared clonotypes between healthy human individuals. Overall study findings and caveats: It was anticipated that sequencing depth would influence how many clonotypes donors shared. Naive CD4 clonotypes overlapped across several donors at approximately 5%.

This CDR3 contains 12 residues. The germline V gene encodes CDR1 SGHTA and CDR2 FQGNSA. Trimming stripped 1 base from V and 2 bases from J, with 3 bases between. It was into CD45RA+ naive and CD45RA-negative memory subsets that the CD4+ cells were split. DNA at about 0.2 ug, 30,000 or so T cell genomes, went into sorted-subset replicate PCRs. TCRdb's table, derived via immunoSEQ multiplex PCR, lists solely in-frame clones and lacks some. The sample yields about a million clones, about 80% seen once. Sequenced: memory CD4+ T cells sorted from blood. As for subset: CD45RA-negative fraction. This chain links TRBV7-2 with TRBJ2-7; D unclear. The sequence was obtained from a man aged 18 to 29 in good health. In DNA form, the CDR3 reads TGTGCCAGCAGCTTAGGGGCCTACGAGCAGTACTTC. The encoded protein is CASSLGAYEQYF. Supplemented by reference TRBV7-2 and TRBJ2-7, the full variable domain reads GAGVSQSPSNKVTEKGKDVELRCDPISGHTALYWYRQSLGQGLEFLIYFQGNSAPDKSGLPSDRFSAERTGGSVSTLTIQRTQQEDSAVYLCASSLGAYEQYFGPGTRLTVT.